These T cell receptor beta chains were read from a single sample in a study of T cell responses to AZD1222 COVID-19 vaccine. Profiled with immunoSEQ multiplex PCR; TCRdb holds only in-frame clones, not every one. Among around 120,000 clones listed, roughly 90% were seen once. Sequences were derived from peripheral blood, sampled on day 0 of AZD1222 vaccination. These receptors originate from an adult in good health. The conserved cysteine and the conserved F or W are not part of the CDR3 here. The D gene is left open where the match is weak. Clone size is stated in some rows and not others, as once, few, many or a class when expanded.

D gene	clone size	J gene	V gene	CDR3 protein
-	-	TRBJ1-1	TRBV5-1	ASSPSIVSRRNTEAF
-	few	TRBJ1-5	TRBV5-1	ASSLGSGAQPQH
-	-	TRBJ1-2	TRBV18	ASSPMREVTIYGYT
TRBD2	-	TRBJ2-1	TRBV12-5	ASGLGLALGLEQF
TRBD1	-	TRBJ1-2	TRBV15	ATSRDRGLRYVYT
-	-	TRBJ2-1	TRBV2	ASSDVGSFYNEQF
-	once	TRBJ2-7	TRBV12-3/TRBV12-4	ASSLSYAEQY
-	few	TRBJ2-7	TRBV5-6	ASSLALYEQY
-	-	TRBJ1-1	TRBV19	ASSAGLMNTEAF
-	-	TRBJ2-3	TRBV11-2	ASSLAATEQY
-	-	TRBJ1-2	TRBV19	ASRPGDGYFYGYT
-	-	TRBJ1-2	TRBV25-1	ASSDTHAGYT
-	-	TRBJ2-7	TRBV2	ASLGTRYEQY
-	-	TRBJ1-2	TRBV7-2	ASPWGGVAQGYT
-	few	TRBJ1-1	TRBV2	ASSEGGHTEAF
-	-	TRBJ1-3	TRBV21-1	ASSIRTADSGNTIY
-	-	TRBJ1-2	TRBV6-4	ASSDSTAGSNYGYT
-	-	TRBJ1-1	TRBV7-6	ASSFMTATNTEAF
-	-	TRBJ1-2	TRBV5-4	ASSLVAPSNYGYT
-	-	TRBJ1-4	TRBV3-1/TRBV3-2	ASSQGRRGEKLF
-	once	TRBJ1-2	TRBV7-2	AGAGAAYGYT
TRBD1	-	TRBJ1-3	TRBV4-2	ASSQGQGSGNTIY
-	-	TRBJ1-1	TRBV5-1	ASSGGTMNTEAF
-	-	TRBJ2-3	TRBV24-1	ATSRAGTDTQY